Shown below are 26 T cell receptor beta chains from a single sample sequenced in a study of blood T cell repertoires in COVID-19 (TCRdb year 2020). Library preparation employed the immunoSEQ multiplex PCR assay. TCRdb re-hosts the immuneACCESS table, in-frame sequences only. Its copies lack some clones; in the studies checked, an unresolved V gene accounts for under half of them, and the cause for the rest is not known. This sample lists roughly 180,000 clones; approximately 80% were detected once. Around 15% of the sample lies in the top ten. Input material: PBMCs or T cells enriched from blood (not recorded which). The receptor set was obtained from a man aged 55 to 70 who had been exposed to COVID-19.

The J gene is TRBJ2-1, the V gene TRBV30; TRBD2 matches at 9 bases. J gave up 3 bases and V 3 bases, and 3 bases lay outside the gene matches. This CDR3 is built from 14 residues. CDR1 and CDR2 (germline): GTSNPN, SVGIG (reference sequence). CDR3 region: CAWRGGRVYNEQFF. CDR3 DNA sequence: TGTGCCTGGAGAGGCGGGAGGGTCTACAATGAGCAGTTCTTC.

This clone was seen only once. The CDR3 coding sequence is TGTGCCAGCAGTGACAGGACAGGGGCAGATACGCAGTATTTT. It is translated as CASSDRTGADTQYF. V and J are TRBV2 and TRBJ2-3; 9 nucleotides match TRBD1. V trimming: 3 bases; J trimming: 4 bases; junction bases outside the gene matches: 2. The germline gives CDR1 SNHLY, CDR2 FYNNEI. The CDR3 contains 14 residues.

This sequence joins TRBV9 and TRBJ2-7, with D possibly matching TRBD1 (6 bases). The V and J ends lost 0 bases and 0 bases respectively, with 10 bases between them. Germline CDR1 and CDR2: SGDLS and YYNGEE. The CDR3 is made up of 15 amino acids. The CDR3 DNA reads TGTGCCAGCAGCGTAGACGGACAGCTCTCCTACGAGCAGTACTTC. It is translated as CASSVDGQLSYEQYF.

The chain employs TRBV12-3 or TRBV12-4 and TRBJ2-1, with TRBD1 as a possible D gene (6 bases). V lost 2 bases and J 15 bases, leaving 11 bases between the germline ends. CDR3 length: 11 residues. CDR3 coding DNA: TGTGCCAGCAGTTTATTGCAGGGGACGTTCTTC. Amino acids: CASSLLQGTFF.

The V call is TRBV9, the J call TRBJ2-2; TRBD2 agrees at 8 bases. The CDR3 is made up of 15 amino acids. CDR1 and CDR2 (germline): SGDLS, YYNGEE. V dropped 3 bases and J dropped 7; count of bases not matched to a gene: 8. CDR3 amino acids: CASSGTGGSFGELFF. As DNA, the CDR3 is TGTGCCAGCAGCGGTACGGGAGGGAGTTTCGGGGAGCTGTTTTTT.

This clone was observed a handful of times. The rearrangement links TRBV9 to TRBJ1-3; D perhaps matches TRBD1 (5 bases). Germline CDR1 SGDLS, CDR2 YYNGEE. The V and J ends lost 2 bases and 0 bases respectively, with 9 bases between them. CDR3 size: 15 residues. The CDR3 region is CASSVDISSGNTIYF. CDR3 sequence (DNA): TGTGCCAGCAGCGTGGACATAAGCTCTGGAAACACCATATATTTT.

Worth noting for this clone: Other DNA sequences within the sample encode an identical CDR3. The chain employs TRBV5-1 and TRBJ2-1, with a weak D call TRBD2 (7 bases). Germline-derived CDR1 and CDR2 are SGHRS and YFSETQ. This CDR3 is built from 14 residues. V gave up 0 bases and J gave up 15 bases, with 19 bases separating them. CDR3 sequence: CASSLEGGRAFRFF. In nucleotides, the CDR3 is TGCGCCAGCAGCTTGGAGGGGGGGCGGGCCTTTCGGTTCTTC.

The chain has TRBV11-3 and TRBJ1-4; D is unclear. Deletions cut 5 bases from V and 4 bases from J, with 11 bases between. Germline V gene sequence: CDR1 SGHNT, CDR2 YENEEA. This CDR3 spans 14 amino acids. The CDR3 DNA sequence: TGTGCCAGCAGCCCGACTGCGATTAATGAAAAACTGTTTTTT. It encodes CASSPTAINEKLFF. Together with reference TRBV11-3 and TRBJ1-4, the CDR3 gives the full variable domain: EAGVVQSPRYKIIEKKQPVAFWCNPISGHNTLYWYLQNLGQGPELLIRYENEEAVDDSQLPKDRFSAERLKGVDSTLKIQPAELGDSAVYLCASSPTAINEKLFFGSGTQLSVL.

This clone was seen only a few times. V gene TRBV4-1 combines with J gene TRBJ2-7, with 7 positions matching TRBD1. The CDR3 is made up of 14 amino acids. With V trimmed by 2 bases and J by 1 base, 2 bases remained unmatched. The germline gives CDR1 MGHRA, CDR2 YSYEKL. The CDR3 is CASSQLQGSYEQYF. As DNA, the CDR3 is TGCGCCAGCAGCCAACTACAGGGGTCCTACGAGCAGTACTTC.

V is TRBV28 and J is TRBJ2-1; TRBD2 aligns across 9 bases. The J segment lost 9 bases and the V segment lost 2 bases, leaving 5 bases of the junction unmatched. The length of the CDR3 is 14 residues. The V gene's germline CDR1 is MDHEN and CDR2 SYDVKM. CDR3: CASSLGGLAGEQFF. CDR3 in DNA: TGTGCCAGCAGTTTAGGGGGACTAGCAGGTGAGCAGTTCTTC.

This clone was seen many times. The CDR3 DNA follows: TGTGCCAGCAGGGAGGGGCCGGGGAGCGGTCAAGAGACCCAGTACTTC. It encodes CASREGPGSGQETQYF. The rearrangement uses TRBV11-3 and TRBJ2-5; D is possibly TRBD2 (6 bases). V was trimmed by 6 bases and J by 2 bases, leaving 19 bases between them. Germline V lookup: CDR1 SGHNT, CDR2 YENEEA. The CDR3 totals 16 residues.

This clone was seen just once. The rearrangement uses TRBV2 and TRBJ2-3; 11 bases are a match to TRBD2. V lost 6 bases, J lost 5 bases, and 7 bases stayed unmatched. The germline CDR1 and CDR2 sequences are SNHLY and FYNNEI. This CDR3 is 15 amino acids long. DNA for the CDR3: TGTGCCAGCAGCCGACTAGCGGGAAGGTTAGATACGCAGTATTTT. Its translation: CASSRLAGRLDTQYF.

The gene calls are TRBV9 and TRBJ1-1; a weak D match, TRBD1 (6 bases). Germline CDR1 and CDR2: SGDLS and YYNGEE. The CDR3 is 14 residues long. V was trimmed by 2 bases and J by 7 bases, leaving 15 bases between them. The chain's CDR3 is CASSVQTGQVEAFF. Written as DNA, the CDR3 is TGTGCCAGCAGCGTCCAAACAGGGCAGGTTGAAGCTTTCTTT. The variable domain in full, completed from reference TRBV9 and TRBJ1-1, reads DSGVTQTPKHLITATGQRVTLRCSPRSGDLSVYWYQQSLDQGLQFLIQYYNGEERAKGNILERFSAQQFPDLHSELNLSSLELGDSALYFCASSVQTGQVEAFFGQGTRLTVV.

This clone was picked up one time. In DNA, the CDR3 is TGTGCCAGCAGCTTACAGAATCGAGAGACCCAGTACTTC. Its translation is CASSLQNRETQYF. The V and J genes are TRBV7-3 and TRBJ2-5; D unresolved. The germline V gene has CDR1 SGHTA and CDR2 FQGTGA. This CDR3 has 13 residues. The V and J ends lost 2 bases and 4 bases respectively, with 8 bases between them.

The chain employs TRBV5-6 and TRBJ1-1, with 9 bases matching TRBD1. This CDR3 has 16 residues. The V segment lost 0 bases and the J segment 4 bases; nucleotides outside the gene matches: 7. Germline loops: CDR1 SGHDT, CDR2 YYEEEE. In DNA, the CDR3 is TGTGCCAGCAGCTTGGAACAGGGGGCTTGGGGCACTGAAGCTTTCTTT. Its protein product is CASSLEQGAWGTEAFF.

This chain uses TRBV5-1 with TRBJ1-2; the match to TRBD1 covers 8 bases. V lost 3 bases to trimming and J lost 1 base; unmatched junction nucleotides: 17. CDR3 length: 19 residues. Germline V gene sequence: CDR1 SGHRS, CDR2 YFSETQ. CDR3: CASSSYIGTGSDINYGYTF. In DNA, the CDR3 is TGCGCCAGCAGCTCCTACATTGGGACAGGCTCGGATATTAACTATGGCTACACCTTC.

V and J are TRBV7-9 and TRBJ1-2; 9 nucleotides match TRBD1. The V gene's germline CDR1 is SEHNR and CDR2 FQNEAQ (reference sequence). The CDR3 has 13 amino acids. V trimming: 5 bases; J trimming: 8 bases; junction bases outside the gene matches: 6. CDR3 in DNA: TGTGCCAGCAGCCAAGACAGGGGGGAAGGCTACACCTTC. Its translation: CASSQDRGEGYTF.

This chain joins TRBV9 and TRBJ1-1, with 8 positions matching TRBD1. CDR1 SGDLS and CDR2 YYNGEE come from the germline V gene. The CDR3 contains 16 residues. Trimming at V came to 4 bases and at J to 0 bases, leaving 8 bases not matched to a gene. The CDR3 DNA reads TGTGCCAGCAGCTTAGAACCAGGGGGCCTGAACACTGAAGCTTTCTTT. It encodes CASSLEPGGLNTEAFF. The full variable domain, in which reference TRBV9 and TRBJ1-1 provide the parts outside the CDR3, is DSGVTQTPKHLITATGQRVTLRCSPRSGDLSVYWYQQSLDQGLQFLIQYYNGEERAKGNILERFSAQQFPDLHSELNLSSLELGDSALYFCASSLEPGGLNTEAFFGQGTRLTVV.

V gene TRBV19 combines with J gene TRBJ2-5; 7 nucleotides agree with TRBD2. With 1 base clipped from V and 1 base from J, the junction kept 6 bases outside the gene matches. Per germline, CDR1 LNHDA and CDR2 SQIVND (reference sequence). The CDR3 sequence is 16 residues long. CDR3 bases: TGTGCCAGTAGTATAGGGGCGGGAGTCCCCCAAGAGACCCAGTACTTC. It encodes CASSIGAGVPQETQYF.

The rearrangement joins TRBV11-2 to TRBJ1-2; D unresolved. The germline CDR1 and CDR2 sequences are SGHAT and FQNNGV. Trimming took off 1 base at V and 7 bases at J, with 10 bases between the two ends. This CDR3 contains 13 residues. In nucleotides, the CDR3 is TGTGCCAGCAGCTTAGCTTTCCTCGGTGGCTACACCTTC. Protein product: CASSLAFLGGYTF.

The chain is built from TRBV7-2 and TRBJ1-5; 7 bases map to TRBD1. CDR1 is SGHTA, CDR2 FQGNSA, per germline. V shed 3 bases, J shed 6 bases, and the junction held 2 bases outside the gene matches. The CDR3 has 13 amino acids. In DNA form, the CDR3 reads TGTGCCAGCAGCTTTGACAGGGTTCAGCCCCAGCATTTT. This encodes CASSFDRVQPQHF.

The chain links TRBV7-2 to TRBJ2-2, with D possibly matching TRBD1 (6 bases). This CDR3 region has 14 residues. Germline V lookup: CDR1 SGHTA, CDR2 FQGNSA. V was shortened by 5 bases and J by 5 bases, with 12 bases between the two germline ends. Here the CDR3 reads CASSASGVTGELFF. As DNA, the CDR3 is TGTGCCAGCAGCGCTTCAGGGGTTACCGGGGAGCTGTTTTTT. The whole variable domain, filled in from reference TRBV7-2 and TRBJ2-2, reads GAGVSQSPSNKVTEKGKDVELRCDPISGHTALYWYRQSLGQGLEFLIYFQGNSAPDKSGLPSDRFSAERTGGSVSTLTIQRTQQEDSAVYLCASSASGVTGELFFGEGSRLTVL.

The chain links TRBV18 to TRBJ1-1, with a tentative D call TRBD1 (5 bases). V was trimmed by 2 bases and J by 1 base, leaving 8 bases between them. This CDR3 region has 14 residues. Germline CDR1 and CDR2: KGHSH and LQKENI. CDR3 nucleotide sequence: TGTGCCAGCTCACCATCGGGGGGGAACACTGAAGCTTTCTTT. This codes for CASSPSGGNTEAFF.

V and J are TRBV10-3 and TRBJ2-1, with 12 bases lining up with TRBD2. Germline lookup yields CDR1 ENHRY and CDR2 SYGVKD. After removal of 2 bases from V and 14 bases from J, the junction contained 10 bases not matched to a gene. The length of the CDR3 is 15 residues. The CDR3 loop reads CAISEGRGLAGKEFF. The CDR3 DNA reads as TGTGCCATCAGTGAGGGTCGAGGACTAGCGGGAAAGGAGTTCTTC.

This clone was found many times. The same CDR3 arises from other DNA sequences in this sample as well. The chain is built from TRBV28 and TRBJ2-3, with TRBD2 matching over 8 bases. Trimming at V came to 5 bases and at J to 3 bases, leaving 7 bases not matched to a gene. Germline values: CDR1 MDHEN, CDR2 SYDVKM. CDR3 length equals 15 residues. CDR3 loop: CASSSLTSETDTQYF. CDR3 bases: TGTGCCAGCAGTAGCCTGACTAGCGAGACAGATACGCAGTATTTT.

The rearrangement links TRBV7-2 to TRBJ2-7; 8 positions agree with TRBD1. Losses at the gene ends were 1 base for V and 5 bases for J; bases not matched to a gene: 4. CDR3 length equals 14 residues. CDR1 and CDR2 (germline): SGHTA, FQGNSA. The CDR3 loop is CASSLGTGRDEQYF. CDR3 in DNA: TGTGCCAGCAGCTTAGGGACAGGGCGGGACGAGCAGTACTTC.